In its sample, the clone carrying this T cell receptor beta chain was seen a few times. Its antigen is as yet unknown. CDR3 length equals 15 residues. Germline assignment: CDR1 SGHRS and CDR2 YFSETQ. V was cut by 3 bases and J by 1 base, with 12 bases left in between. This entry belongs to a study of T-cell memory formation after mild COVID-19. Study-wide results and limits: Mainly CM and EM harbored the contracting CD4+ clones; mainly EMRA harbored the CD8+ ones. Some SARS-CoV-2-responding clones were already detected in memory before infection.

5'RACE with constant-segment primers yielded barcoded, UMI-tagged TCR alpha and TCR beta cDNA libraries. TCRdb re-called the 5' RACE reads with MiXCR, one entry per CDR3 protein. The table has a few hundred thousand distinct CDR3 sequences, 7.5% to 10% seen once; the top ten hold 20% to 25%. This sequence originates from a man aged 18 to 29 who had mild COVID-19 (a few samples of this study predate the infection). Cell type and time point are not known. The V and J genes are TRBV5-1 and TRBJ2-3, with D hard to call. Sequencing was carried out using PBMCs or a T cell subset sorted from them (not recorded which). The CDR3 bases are TGCGCCAGCAGCTCGGCTTCCCGCGGCACAGATACGCAGTATTTT. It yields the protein CASSSASRGTDTQYF.